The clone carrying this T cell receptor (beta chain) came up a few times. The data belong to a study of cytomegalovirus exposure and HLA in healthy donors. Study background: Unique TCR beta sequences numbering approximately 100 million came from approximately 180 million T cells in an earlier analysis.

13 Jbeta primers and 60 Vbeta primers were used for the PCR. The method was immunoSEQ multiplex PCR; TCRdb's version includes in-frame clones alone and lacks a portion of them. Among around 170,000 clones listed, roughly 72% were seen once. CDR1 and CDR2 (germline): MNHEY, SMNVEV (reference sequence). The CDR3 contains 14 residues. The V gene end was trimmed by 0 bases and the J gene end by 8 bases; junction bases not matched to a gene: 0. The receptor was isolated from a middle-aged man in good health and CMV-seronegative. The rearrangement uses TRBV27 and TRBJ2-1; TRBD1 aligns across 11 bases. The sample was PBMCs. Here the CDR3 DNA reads TGTGCCAGCAGTTTATCGGACAGGGGGCATGAGCAGTTCTTC. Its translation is CASSLSDRGHEQFF.